The next 2 T cell receptor beta chains were all read from a single sample in a study of T cells after yellow fever vaccination. TCRdb reprocessed the 5' RACE reads via MiXCR and lists one record per CDR3 protein. The table has hundreds of thousands of distinct CDR3 sequences, about 12% seen once. The sample was CD4+ T cells sorted from PBMCs, taken 15 days after the yellow fever booster vaccination. The source is a man between 18 and 29 years old who received the YFV17D yellow fever vaccine.

The gene calls are TRBV7-9 and TRBJ2-1; D remains ambiguous. The CDR3 runs 14 residues. The V gene's germline CDR1 is SEHNR and CDR2 FQNEAQ (reference sequence). V was trimmed by 1 base and J by 9 bases, leaving 13 bases between them. The CDR3 is CASSLGQAPGEQFF. The CDR3 nucleotides are TGTGCCAGCAGCTTAGGCCAGGCGCCCGGTGAGCAGTTCTTC. Drawing the rest from reference TRBV7-9 and TRBJ2-1, the complete variable domain is DTGVSQNPRHKITKRGQNVTFRCDPISEHNRLYWYRQTLGQGPEFLTYFQNEAQLEKSRLLSDRFSAERPKGSFSTLEIQRTEQGDSAMYLCASSLGQAPGEQFFGPGTRLTVL.

This clonotype has more than one count but fewer than ten. The chain links TRBV30 to TRBJ2-5; no clear D. Per germline, CDR1 GTSNPN and CDR2 SVGIG (reference sequence). The V gene lost 0 bases and the J gene lost 0 bases, with 11 bases spanning the gap. The CDR3 spans 15 residues. CDR3 in amino acids: CAWSVQGPYQETQYF. The CDR3 nucleotides are TGTGCCTGGAGTGTACAAGGGCCGTACCAAGAGACCCAGTACTTC.